The 5 T cell receptor beta chains below were found in one sample sequenced in a study of Graves' ophthalmopathy and Graves' hyperthyroidism. RNA transcripts were the template, and TCR beta CDR3 regions were amplified from them. Second-round multiplex PCR came after a first-round RT-PCR that employed HTBI primers. One entry per CDR3 protein, called by TCRdb with MiXCR from the multiplex PCR reads. The sample includes hundreds of thousands of distinct CDR3 sequences, 40% of them seen just once. Sequencing was carried out using peripheral blood. The source of these receptors is an adult man with Graves' ophthalmopathy.

This sequence joins TRBV9 and TRBJ1-1; unclear D gene. This CDR3 has 17 residues. Per germline, CDR1 SGDLS and CDR2 YYNGEE. The V end was cut by 3 bases, the J end by 3 bases, with 21 bases between. Written as DNA, the CDR3 is TGTGCCAGCAGCGCCCGGGTTGCGGGGTTTGGGGACACTGAAGCTTTCTTT. It is translated as CASSARVAGFGDTEAFF.

The chain carries TRBV7-9 and TRBJ2-7, with 7 bases fitting TRBD2. Germline V gene lookup returns CDR1 SEHNR and CDR2 FQNEAQ (reference sequence). This CDR3 contains 15 residues. The junction had 9 bases not matched to a gene; V was cut back by 1 base and J by 6 bases. CDR3 loop: CASSLVGGRVGEQYF. The CDR3 DNA reads as TGTGCCAGCAGCTTAGTTGGCGGGAGAGTCGGCGAGCAGTACTTC.

This clonotype was observed a handful of times. The V gene is TRBV2, the J gene TRBJ1-4; a weak D match, TRBD1 (5 bases). Germline CDR1 and CDR2: SNHLY and FYNNEI. V lost 6 bases to trimming and J lost 7 bases, with 18 bases between them. The CDR3 has 15 residues. The CDR3 loop is CASRQTGTGGEKLFF. The CDR3 nucleotides read TGTGCCAGCAGACAGACCGGGACGGGGGGTGAAAAACTGTTTTTT.

There are many counts of this clonotype. This chain links TRBV24-1 with TRBJ2-5; 7 positions match TRBD2. Germline V gene sequence: CDR1 KGHDR, CDR2 SFDVKD. This CDR3 contains 17 residues. The V segment lost 2 bases and the J segment 1 base; nucleotides outside the gene matches: 9. Written as DNA, the CDR3 is TGTGCCACCAGTGATTCTCTTCCTAGCGGAAGCCAAGAGACCCAGTACTTC. Translating gives CATSDSLPSGSQETQYF.

Only a few counts were recorded for this clonotype. This chain connects TRBV6-1 to TRBJ2-7; a possible D gene is TRBD2 (6 bases). The CDR3 is 13 residues long. Germline V gene lookup returns CDR1 MNHNS and CDR2 SASEGT. Trimming took off 5 bases at V and 6 bases at J, with 14 bases between the two ends. The CDR3 bases are TGTGCCAGCAGTTACTCGGGAGTTGGCGAGCAGTACTTC. Translation gives CASSYSGVGEQYF.